A single sample gave rise to the 22 T cell receptor beta chains below, sequenced in a study of cytomegalovirus exposure and HLA in healthy donors (dated by TCRdb to about 2017). The library was produced with the immunoSEQ multiplex PCR assay. For the multiplex PCR, a mixture combining 60 forward primers for TCR Vbeta segments and 13 reverse primers for TCR Jbeta segments was used. TCRdb's version of the immuneACCESS table is confined to in-frame rearrangements and falls short of the full clone set. An unresolved V gene accounts for under half of the shortfall where checked; the remainder is of unknown origin. The sample yields around 91,000 clones; about 88% were counted once. The ten largest clones add up to under 2.5% of the sample. The sample was PBMCs. These receptors originate from a man aged 18 to 30 in good health and CMV-seronegative.

V and J are TRBV6-1 and TRBJ1-1; D is unclear. This CDR3 is built from 12 residues. Germline V gene data show CDR1 as MNHNS and CDR2 as SASEGT. The V end was cut by 7 bases, the J end by 5 bases, with 11 bases between. CDR3 bases: TGTGCCAGCACAAGGCGCGGGACTGAAGCTTTCTTT. This translates into CASTRRGTEAFF.

The V and J genes are TRBV15 and TRBJ2-7, with D perhaps TRBD2 (6 bases). Germline CDR1 is LNHNV and CDR2 is YYDKDF (reference sequence). The CDR3 covers 13 residues. The V gene lost 7 bases and the J gene lost 1 base, with 11 bases spanning the gap. The CDR3 here is CATKLAGSYEQYF. For the CDR3, the DNA is TGTGCCACCAAACTAGCTGGGTCCTACGAGCAGTACTTC.

The rearrangement joins TRBV5-1 to TRBJ1-2; tentative D call: TRBD1 (5 bases). Germline CDR1 is SGHRS and CDR2 is YFSETQ. The CDR3 runs to 13 residues. V was cut by 4 bases and J by 7 bases, with 14 bases left in between. CDR3 nucleotides: TGCGCCAGCAGCGTGGACTGGGACTCTGGCTACACCTTC. Its translation is CASSVDWDSGYTF.

This rearrangement joins TRBV12-5 to TRBJ1-1; tentative D call: TRBD1 (6 bases). Germline CDR1 and CDR2: LGHNT and FRNRAP. Trimming took off 1 base at V and 7 bases at J, with 13 bases between the two ends. This CDR3 comprises 14 residues. The CDR3 reads CASGLGRGVSEAFF. CDR3 nucleotide sequence: TGTGCTAGTGGTTTGGGCAGGGGAGTAAGTGAAGCTTTCTTT.

CDR3 sequence reads: CASSLSTGRSEQYF. The CDR3 nucleotides are TGTGCCAGCAGTCTGTCGACAGGGAGGAGTGAGCAGTACTTC. The V and J genes are TRBV6-5 and TRBJ2-7; the D gene is possibly TRBD1 (7 bases). The CDR3 runs to 14 residues. CDR1 is MNHEY, CDR2 SVGAGI, per germline. V lost 5 bases, J lost 7 bases, and 18 bases lay in between.

V gene TRBV6-5 combines with J gene TRBJ2-7; the match to TRBD1 covers 7 bases. Germline assignment: CDR1 MNHEY and CDR2 SVGAGI. The CDR3 is 14 amino acids. V shed 6 bases, J shed 0 bases, and the junction held 5 bases outside the gene matches. The CDR3 loop is CASSLGQISYEQYF. CDR3 coding DNA: TGTGCCAGCAGCTTGGGACAGATCTCCTACGAGCAGTACTTC.

The chain uses TRBV9 and TRBJ2-1; 7 bases map to TRBD1. CDR1 and CDR2 from the germline V gene are SGDLS and YYNGEE. V trimming: 4 bases; J trimming: 6 bases; junction bases outside the gene matches: 10. CDR3 length: 15 residues. The CDR3 sequence: CASSSTGYSGNEQFF. The CDR3 DNA is TGTGCCAGCAGCTCGACAGGGTATTCGGGCAATGAGCAGTTCTTC.

The chain employs TRBV4-1 and TRBJ2-3; tentative D call: TRBD1 (6 bases). Germline CDR1 MGHRA, CDR2 YSYEKL. CDR3 length equals 16 residues. V lost 4 bases, J lost 3 bases, and 17 bases lay in between. In nucleotides, the CDR3 is TGCGCCAGCAGCCCCCTGGGGGCCCCGCGGACAGATACGCAGTATTTT. Its protein product is CASSPLGAPRTDTQYF.

The chain couples TRBV12-5 to TRBJ2-1, with 8 nucleotides matching TRBD2. CDR1 is LGHNT, CDR2 FRNRAP, per germline. This CDR3 has 16 amino acids. J was trimmed by 3 bases and V by 0 bases; bases with no gene match: 4. The CDR3 bases are TGTGCTAGTGGTTTGGTTATTGCGGGGGGCTACAATGAGCAGTTCTTC. It encodes CASGLVIAGGYNEQFF.

The chain is built from TRBV6-1 and TRBJ1-2; no definite D call. Germline CDR1 and CDR2: MNHNS and SASEGT. The length of the CDR3 is 12 residues. The V end was cut by 4 bases, the J end by 1 base, with 4 bases between. CDR3 sequence (DNA): TGTGCCAGCAGTGGTTATAACTATGGCTACACCTTC. Translating gives CASSGYNYGYTF.

V is TRBV23-1 and J is TRBJ1-4; D is unresolved. TRBV23-1 falls under the ORF class, with uncertain function. The ends were cut back, 4 bases at V and 0 bases at J, with 18 bases in the middle. CDR3 length equals 18 residues. This CDR3 reads CASSPLAGRPATNEKLFF. The DNA for the CDR3 is TGCGCCAGCAGTCCTCTCGCTGGGCGACCGGCAACTAATGAAAAACTGTTTTTT.

The chain has TRBV2 and TRBJ1-2; D might be TRBD1 (5 bases). Germline assignment: CDR1 SNHLY and CDR2 FYNNEI. Trimming took 4 bases from V and 4 from J, leaving 13 bases between them. The CDR3 is 14 residues long. The CDR3, as DNA: TGTGCCAGCAGTGTAGTCTCCGGGGGCTATGGCTACACCTTC. Amino acid sequence: CASSVVSGGYGYTF.

V is TRBV6-1 and J is TRBJ2-7; TRBD2 agrees at 11 bases. The CDR3 is made up of 15 amino acids. With V trimmed by 3 bases and J by 3 bases, 4 bases remained unmatched. CDR1 and CDR2 from the germline V gene are MNHNS and SASEGT. This CDR3 reads CASSDVAGGVYEQYF. The CDR3 nucleotides read TGTGCCAGCAGTGACGTAGCGGGAGGGGTCTACGAGCAGTACTTC.

This chain uses TRBV6-6 with TRBJ1-2; no definite D call. CDR1 and CDR2 from the germline V gene are MNHNY and SVGAGI (reference sequence). Trimming removed 7 bases from V and 0 bases from J, with 15 bases in between. The CDR3 sequence is 15 residues long. CDR3 sequence (DNA): TGTGCCAGCACCGACGGGGTTTACACTAACTATGGCTACACCTTC. This codes for CASTDGVYTNYGYTF.

The J gene is TRBJ2-7, the V gene TRBV27; TRBD1 is a possible D gene (6 bases). Germline loops: CDR1 MNHEY, CDR2 SMNVEV (reference sequence). With 8 bases removed from V and 5 bases from J, the gap between germline ends came to 16 bases. The length of the CDR3 is 13 residues. The CDR3 nucleotides read TGTGCCAGCTGGACAGACAATAACAACGAGCAGTACTTC. It translates to CASWTDNNNEQYF.

The gene calls are TRBV7-6 and TRBJ1-1; no definite D call. The germline V gene has CDR1 SGHVS and CDR2 FNYEAQ. CDR3 length: 14 amino acids. V lost 5 bases and J 4 bases, leaving 14 bases between the germline ends. The CDR3 here is CASSTRGSSTEAFF. The CDR3 region has the DNA TGTGCCAGCAGCACCAGAGGGTCGAGCACTGAAGCTTTCTTT. Full variable domain (missing parts from reference TRBV7-6 and TRBJ1-1): GAGVSQSPRYKVTKRGQDVALRCDPISGHVSLYWYRQALGQGPEFLTYFNYEAQQDKSGLPNDRFSAERPEGSISTLTIQRTEQRDSAMYRCASSTRGSSTEAFFGQGTRLTVV.

V is TRBV7-2 and J is TRBJ1-6; no clear D gene. Germline V gene sequence: CDR1 SGHTA, CDR2 FQGNSA. The V end lost 3 bases, the J end lost 7 bases, and 22 bases lay between the germline ends. The CDR3 totals 18 residues. The CDR3 loop is CASSFLRVGTGRNSPLHF. The CDR3, as DNA: TGTGCCAGCAGCTTTTTGAGGGTGGGCACGGGGAGGAATTCACCCCTCCACTTT.

This clone was detected only a few times. V gene TRBV28 combines with J gene TRBJ1-2; no clear D gene. The CDR3 sequence is 14 residues long. Germline V CDR1 and CDR2: MDHEN, SYDVKM. V lost 5 bases and J 6 bases, leaving 16 bases between the germline ends. Written as DNA, the CDR3 is TGTGCCAGCAGTCGTATACGGGAGGCTGATGGCTACACCTTC. Amino acids: CASSRIREADGYTF.

The V call is TRBV6-5, the J call TRBJ2-3; 14 positions match TRBD2. The ends lost 0 bases at V and 9 bases at J; junction bases unmatched: 5. CDR3 length: 16 residues. Germline assignment: CDR1 MNHEY and CDR2 SVGAGI. The CDR3 region has the DNA TGTGCCAGCAGTTACTCCGGGACTAGCGGGAGTGAGACGCAGTATTTT. It specifies CASSYSGTSGSETQYF.

The chain uses TRBV19 and TRBJ1-1; the D is unclear. Looked up from germline, CDR1 is LNHDA and CDR2 is SQIVND (reference sequence). Deletions cut 0 bases from V and 1 base from J, with 9 bases between. The CDR3 is made up of 15 amino acids. CDR3 DNA sequence: TGTGCCAGTAGTATAGAAAACAGACGGAACACTGAAGCTTTCTTT. Residues: CASSIENRRNTEAFF. The whole variable domain, remainder taken from reference TRBV19 and TRBJ1-1, is DGGITQSPKYLFRKEGQNVTLSCEQNLNHDAMYWYRQDPGQGLRLIYYSQIVNDFQKGDIAEGYSVSREKKESFPLTVTSAQKNPTAFYLCASSIENRRNTEAFFGQGTRLTVV.

V and J are TRBV7-9 and TRBJ2-3; D possibly corresponds to TRBD2 (6 bases). Germline V CDR1 and CDR2: SEHNR, FQNEAQ (reference sequence). Between the trimmed V and J ends, which lost 4 bases and 3 bases, there was a span of 17 bases. The length of the CDR3 is 16 residues. CDR3 region: CASSSPIEEGTDTQYF. DNA for the CDR3: TGTGCCAGCAGCTCCCCCATAGAGGAGGGTACAGATACGCAGTATTTT. Based on the CDR3 plus reference TRBV7-9 and TRBJ2-3, the full variable domain is DTGVSQNPRHKITKRGQNVTFRCDPISEHNRLYWYRQTLGQGPEFLTYFQNEAQLEKSRLLSDRFSAERPKGSFSTLEIQRTEQGDSAMYLCASSSPIEEGTDTQYFGPGTRLTVL.

This chain uses TRBV30 with TRBJ2-7; possibly TRBD1 for D (7 bases). Germline V gives CDR1 GTSNPN, CDR2 SVGIG (reference sequence). The CDR3 contains 13 residues. The ends were cut back, 4 bases at V and 6 bases at J, with 16 bases in the middle. This CDR3 reads CAWTTYRGGEQYF. Written as DNA, the CDR3 is TGTGCCTGGACAACTTACAGGGGAGGCGAGCAGTACTTC.